The clone carrying this T cell receptor (beta chain) has ten or more counts. The antigen remains unidentified. The sample's time point: longitudinal time-point 2. Unsorted libraries were generated from 2 million PBMCs. These cells had been stored in RNAlater at -80 C. The data are from a study of neurological immune-mediated disorders. Study results and caveats: None of the CDR3 amino acid sequences found in expanded clones was shared across subjects. This suggests that the TCR-beta repertoires were private in all groups.

From germline, CDR1 is MDHEN and CDR2 SYDVKM. Trimming took off 5 bases at V and 5 bases at J, with 21 bases between the two ends. The CDR3 spans 16 residues. Synthesis of cDNA was accomplished via 5'RACE employing 10-nucleotide random UMIs. Each CDR3 protein gets one entry after TCRdb re-called the 5' RACE reads with MiXCR. The sample carries some 100,000 distinct CDR3 sequences, about 13% recorded once. This sequence joins TRBV28 and TRBJ2-5; D is possibly TRBD1 (5 bases). The clonotype originates from a female donor with HTLV-1-associated myelopathy (HAM/TSP). The sample was PBMCs. The CDR3 region is CASSATRTQRLETQYF. CDR3 DNA: TGTGCCAGCAGTGCCACTCGGACACAACGGCTGGAGACCCAGTACTTC.